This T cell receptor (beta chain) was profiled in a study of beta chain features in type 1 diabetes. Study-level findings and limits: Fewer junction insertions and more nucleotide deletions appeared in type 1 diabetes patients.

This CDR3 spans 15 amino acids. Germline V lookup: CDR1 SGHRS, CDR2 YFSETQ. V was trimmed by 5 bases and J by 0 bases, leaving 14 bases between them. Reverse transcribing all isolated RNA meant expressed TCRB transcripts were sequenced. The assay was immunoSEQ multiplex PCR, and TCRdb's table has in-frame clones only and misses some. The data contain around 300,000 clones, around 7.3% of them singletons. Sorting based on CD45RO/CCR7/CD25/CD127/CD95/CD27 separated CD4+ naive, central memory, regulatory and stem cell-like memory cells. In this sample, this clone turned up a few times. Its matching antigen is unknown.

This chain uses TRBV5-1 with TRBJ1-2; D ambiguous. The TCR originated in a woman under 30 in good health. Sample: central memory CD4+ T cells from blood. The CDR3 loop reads CASSIEGRPNYGYTF. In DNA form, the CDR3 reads TGCGCCAGCAGTATTGAAGGGAGACCTAACTATGGCTACACCTTC.